A single sample gave rise to the 27 T cell receptor beta chains below, sequenced in a study of shared clonotypes between healthy human individuals (dated by TCRdb to the early 2020s). Library generation was performed with the immunoSEQ multiplex PCR assay. TCRdb took over this immuneACCESS table, retaining in-frame rearrangements with V and J assigned. Such tables are incomplete; in checked studies, under half of the missing clones stem from an unresolved V gene, and the remainder is unexplained. Recorded for this sample are about 1.1 million clones; around 77% of them occurred a single time. More than 0.85% of the sample is taken by the ten largest. Material: memory CD4+ T cells from PBMCs. In light of the paper, this sample's cell subset or site label describes: CD45RA-negative fraction. The receptor set was obtained from a man younger than 30 in good health. Some clones in this sample may be carry-over from other donors' samples.

The chain links TRBV7-8 to TRBJ1-1, with TRBD1 as a possible D gene (6 bases). The CDR3 length is 12 residues. Between the trimmed V and J ends, which lost 4 bases and 6 bases, there was a span of 9 bases. Germline V gene data show CDR1 as SGHVS and CDR2 as FQNEAQ. CDR3 coding DNA: TGTGCCAGCAGCTGGAACAGGGCTGAAGCTTTCTTT. Translation: CASSWNRAEAFF.

The chain uses TRBV11-1 and TRBJ2-7, with 7 bases that match TRBD2. V lost 5 bases to trimming and J lost 8 bases; unmatched junction nucleotides: 6. The CDR3 runs to 12 residues. Germline loops: CDR1 SGHAT, CDR2 FQDESV (reference sequence). The CDR3 nucleotides are TGTGCCAGCAGCGTTTTCGGGGGGAAGCAGTACTTC. It yields the protein CASSVFGGKQYF.

V usage is TRBV7-3 and J usage is TRBJ1-6; the D gene is possibly TRBD1 (5 bases). CDR1 and CDR2 from the germline V gene are SGHTA and FQGTGA. The CDR3 covers 15 residues. V was pared by 3 bases and J by 6 bases, with 12 bases between. The CDR3 DNA sequence: TGTGCCAGCAGCTTTGCGGGGGGACCTAATTCACCCCTCCACTTT. It translates to CASSFAGGPNSPLHF.

J is TRBJ2-3 and V is TRBV5-1, with 9 nucleotides matching TRBD1. V dropped 4 bases and J dropped 1; count of bases not matched to a gene: 4. The CDR3 is 15 amino acids. The germline CDR1 and CDR2 sequences are SGHRS and YFSETQ. The CDR3 nucleotides are TGCGCCAGCAGCGGACAGGGGCAGGGCACAGATACGCAGTATTTT. Amino acid sequence: CASSGQGQGTDTQYF.

The J gene is TRBJ1-5, the V gene TRBV4-1; a possible D gene is TRBD1 (5 bases). With 3 bases removed from V and 0 bases from J, the gap between germline ends came to 15 bases. The CDR3 contains 17 residues. Germline CDR1 and CDR2: MGHRA and YSYEKL. The CDR3 DNA sequence: TGCGCCAGCAGCCATGACACGGGTGGGGCTAGCAATCAGCCCCAGCATTTT. It translates to CASSHDTGGASNQPQHF.

As DNA, the CDR3 is TGTGCCGCACAGGGTAGAGGCAATCAGCCCCAGCATTTT. This translates into CAAQGRGNQPQHF. V gene TRBV6-6 combines with J gene TRBJ1-5, with D possibly matching TRBD1 (6 bases). V was shortened by 11 bases and J by 2 bases, with 13 bases between the two germline ends. The CDR3 runs to 13 residues. Per germline, CDR1 MNHNY and CDR2 SVGAGI (reference sequence).

This rearrangement joins TRBV4-2 to TRBJ2-1; 9 bases map to TRBD1. Trimming removed 3 bases from V and 1 base from J; junction bases left unmatched: 1. Germline V gene data show CDR1 as LGHNA and CDR2 as YNFKEQ. The CDR3 loop spans 15 amino acids. Here the CDR3 DNA reads TGTGCCAGCAGCCACGACAGGGGGTCCTACAATGAGCAGTTCTTC. Translation: CASSHDRGSYNEQFF.

The chain recombines TRBV4-1 with TRBJ1-3, with 7 bases that match TRBD1. The V and J ends lost 1 base and 0 bases, in that order; junction bases with no gene match: 6. The CDR3 totals 17 residues. Looked up from germline, CDR1 is MGHRA and CDR2 is YSYEKL. The CDR3 sequence: CASSQGTGESSGNTIYF. In DNA, the CDR3 is TGCGCCAGCAGCCAAGGGACAGGCGAGAGCTCTGGAAACACCATATATTTT.

The chain employs TRBV28 and TRBJ1-4, with a weak D call TRBD1 (6 bases). Germline CDR1 is MDHEN and CDR2 is SYDVKM. The V end lost 8 bases, the J end lost 8 bases, and 18 bases lay between the germline ends. The CDR3 runs to 14 residues. CDR3 nucleotides: TGTGCCAGCGGGAGTGGGGGGGCGCGGGAAAAACTGTTTTTT. It yields the protein CASGSGGAREKLFF.

For the CDR3, the DNA is TGTGCCAGCAGTCCCCGACGGTCGGGCAGGTTAGCCAATGAGCAGTTCTTC. Its translation is CASSPRRSGRLANEQFF. This rearrangement joins TRBV28 to TRBJ2-1, with no clear D. Trimming shortened V by 5 bases and J by 6 bases, and 23 bases separated the two germline ends. Looked up from germline, CDR1 is MDHEN and CDR2 is SYDVKM. The CDR3 spans 17 residues. Supplemented by reference TRBV28 and TRBJ2-1, the full variable domain reads DVKVTQSSRYLVKRTGEKVFLECVQDMDHENMFWYRQDPGLGLRLIYFSYDVKMKEKGDIPEGYSVSREKKERFSLILESASTNQTSMYLCASSPRRSGRLANEQFFGPGTRLTVL.

This chain connects TRBV28 to TRBJ1-1, with D possibly TRBD1 on 5 matching bases. Trimming pared 5 bases from V and 12 bases from J, leaving 16 bases between. CDR1 MDHEN and CDR2 SYDVKM come from the germline V gene. There are 12 residues in the CDR3. DNA for the CDR3: TGTGCCAGCAGTATAGGAATGGGGACGCCTTTCTTT. It is translated as CASSIGMGTPFF.

This chain links TRBV4-2 with TRBJ2-4; 7 nucleotides agree with TRBD2. The CDR3 sequence is 15 residues long. Germline lookup yields CDR1 LGHNA and CDR2 YNFKEQ. V was clipped by 0 bases and J by 6 bases; unmatched bases: 5. The CDR3 spells CASSQEAGAGNIQYF. CDR3 nucleotides: TGTGCCAGCAGCCAAGAGGCGGGAGCGGGAAACATTCAGTACTTC.

The V gene is TRBV2, the J gene TRBJ1-2; 8 bases are a match to TRBD1. The CDR3 sequence is 13 residues long. Trimming cost V 8 bases and J 4 bases; bases outside gene matches: 6. The germline V gene encodes CDR1 SNHLY and CDR2 FYNNEI. This chain's CDR3 is CASPAGGGYGYTF. The CDR3 nucleotides read TGTGCCAGCCCAGCAGGGGGCGGCTATGGCTACACCTTC.

This rearrangement joins TRBV28 to TRBJ2-7, with 7 bases identical to TRBD1. The V and J ends lost 0 bases and 1 base, in that order; junction bases with no gene match: 6. From germline, CDR1 is MDHEN and CDR2 SYDVKM. This CDR3 spans 16 amino acids. The CDR3: CASSLWGETGSYEQYF. CDR3 nucleotide sequence: TGTGCCAGCAGTTTATGGGGGGAGACAGGGTCCTACGAGCAGTACTTC.

This chain uses TRBV13 with TRBJ2-7; TRBD2 is a possible D gene (6 bases). V was cut by 1 base and J by 3 bases, with 13 bases left in between. CDR3 size: 15 residues. Looked up from germline, CDR1 is PRHDT and CDR2 is FYEKMQ (reference sequence). CDR3 sequence: CASSLVGWGDYEQYF. Written as DNA, the CDR3 is TGTGCCAGCAGCTTAGTTGGTTGGGGGGACTACGAGCAGTACTTC.

V usage is TRBV6-1 and J usage is TRBJ1-2; D ambiguous. Germline CDR1 and CDR2: MNHNS and SASEGT. The CDR3 runs 13 residues. Trimming removed 2 bases from V and 4 bases from J, with 8 bases in between. The CDR3: CASSERSFYGYTF. The CDR3 DNA reads TGTGCCAGCAGTGAACGGAGTTTCTATGGCTACACCTTC.

About this clone: A much more abundant neighbour one base away suggests this may be a read error. The same CDR3 arises from other DNA sequences in this sample as well. The chain links TRBV7-9 to TRBJ1-5; D unresolved. This CDR3 region has 13 residues. Germline lookup yields CDR1 SEHNR and CDR2 FQNEAQ (reference sequence). Trimming took 1 base from V and 2 from J, leaving 3 bases between them. CDR3: CASSLDGNQPQHF. The CDR3 DNA sequence: TGTGCCAGCAGCTTAGATGGCAATCAGCCCCAGCATTTT.

The chain couples TRBV7-9 to TRBJ2-1; TRBD1 is a possible D gene (6 bases). Trimming stripped 7 bases from V and 13 bases from J, with 14 bases between. CDR1 and CDR2 (germline): SEHNR, FQNEAQ (reference sequence). The CDR3 has 11 residues. Here the CDR3 reads CASTNPGEQFF. CDR3 bases: TGTGCCAGCACCAACCCAGGGGAACAGTTCTTC.

The chain employs TRBV9 and TRBJ1-1; no reliable D call. CDR1 SGDLS and CDR2 YYNGEE come from the germline V gene. V lost 1 base, J lost 1 base, and 8 bases lay in between. This CDR3 has 14 amino acids. The CDR3, as DNA: TGTGCCAGCAGCGTAATGGTCGCGAACACTGAAGCTTTCTTT. Protein product: CASSVMVANTEAFF.

The CDR3 protein is CASSQGARADTQYF. In DNA form, the CDR3 reads TGTGCCAGCAGCCAGGGGGCGCGGGCAGATACGCAGTATTTT. The chain recombines TRBV6-6 with TRBJ2-3; TRBD1 agrees at 8 bases. CDR1 and CDR2 (germline): MNHNY, SVGAGI (reference sequence). This CDR3 comprises 14 residues. The V gene end was trimmed by 6 bases and the J gene end by 4 bases; junction bases not matched to a gene: 6.

The chain uses TRBV7-2 and TRBJ2-7; TRBD2 matches at 8 bases. There are 16 residues in the CDR3. Germline-derived CDR1 and CDR2 are SGHTA and FQGNSA. J lost 0 bases, V lost 2 bases, and 6 bases had no gene match. CDR3 nucleotide sequence: TGTGCCAGCAGCTTATTGAGCGGGAGCCGCTCCTACGAGCAGTACTTC. Amino acids: CASSLLSGSRSYEQYF.

The rearrangement links TRBV6-1 to TRBJ1-2, with D tentatively TRBD1 (6 bases). The CDR3 loop spans 15 amino acids. CDR1 is MNHNS and CDR2 is SASEGT in the germline V gene. With 2 bases removed from V and 5 bases from J, the gap between germline ends came to 15 bases. The CDR3: CASSERKGGGYGYTF. DNA of the CDR3: TGTGCCAGCAGTGAACGGAAAGGGGGAGGTTATGGCTACACCTTC.

The V and J genes are TRBV7-9 and TRBJ2-7, with 7 bases that match TRBD1. Germline V CDR1 and CDR2: SEHNR, FQNEAQ (reference sequence). V shed 6 bases and J 5 bases; nucleotides not matched to a gene: 10. CDR3 length equals 14 residues. The CDR3 loop is CASSLTGLVNEQYF. DNA of the CDR3: TGTGCCAGCAGTCTGACAGGGTTGGTAAACGAGCAGTACTTC.

This chain links TRBV9 with TRBJ2-7; D might be TRBD1 or TRBD2, each matching 6 bases. Germline CDR1 SGDLS, CDR2 YYNGEE. The CDR3 runs to 14 residues. V was cut by 6 bases and J by 6 bases, with 19 bases left in between. The CDR3 DNA sequence: TGTGCCAGCACAGGTGGAGGGGGTTCGCGCGAGCAGTACTTC. It yields the protein CASTGGGGSREQYF.

The chain has TRBV4-1 and TRBJ2-7, with TRBD1 as a possible D gene (6 bases). CDR1 is MGHRA and CDR2 is YSYEKL in the germline V gene. The V end was cut by 1 base, the J end by 5 bases, with 15 bases between. CDR3 length: 15 residues. The CDR3 DNA reads as TGCGCCAGCAGCCAAGTATGGACAGCTACCGACGAGCAGTACTTC. Its protein is CASSQVWTATDEQYF.

Many counts were recorded for this clone. The rearrangement joins TRBV18 to TRBJ2-7; D gene uncertain. The V and J ends lost 2 bases and 3 bases respectively, with 11 bases between them. Per the germline V gene, CDR1 is KGHSH and CDR2 is LQKENI. This CDR3 contains 14 residues. CDR3 bases: TGTGCCAGCTCACCAACCCAGCGTCTCTACGAGCAGTACTTC. Protein sequence: CASSPTQRLYEQYF.

The rearrangement uses TRBV19 and TRBJ2-3; TRBD2 aligns across 10 bases. CDR1 and CDR2 from the germline V gene are LNHDA and SQIVND (reference sequence). This CDR3 spans 16 amino acids. The ends lost 3 bases at V and 6 bases at J; junction bases unmatched: 9. CDR3 region: CASSISPSGSWDTQYF. In DNA, the CDR3 is TGTGCCAGTAGTATTTCCCCTAGCGGGAGTTGGGATACGCAGTATTTT.